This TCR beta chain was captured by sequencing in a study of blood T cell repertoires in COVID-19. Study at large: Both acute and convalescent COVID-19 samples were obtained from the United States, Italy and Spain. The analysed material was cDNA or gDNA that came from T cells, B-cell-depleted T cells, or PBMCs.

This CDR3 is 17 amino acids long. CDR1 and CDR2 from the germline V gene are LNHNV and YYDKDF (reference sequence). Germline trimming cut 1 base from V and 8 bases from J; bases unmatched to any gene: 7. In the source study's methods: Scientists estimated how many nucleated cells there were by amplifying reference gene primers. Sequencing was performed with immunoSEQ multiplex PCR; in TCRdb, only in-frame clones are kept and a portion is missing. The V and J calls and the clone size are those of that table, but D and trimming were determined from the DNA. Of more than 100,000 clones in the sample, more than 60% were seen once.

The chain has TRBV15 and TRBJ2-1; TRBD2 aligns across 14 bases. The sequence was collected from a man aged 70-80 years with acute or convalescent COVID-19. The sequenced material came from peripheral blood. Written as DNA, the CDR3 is TGTGCCACCAGCAGAGGGGGACTAGCGGGGGCTAAAGATGAGCAGTTCTTC. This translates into CATSRGGLAGAKDEQFF.